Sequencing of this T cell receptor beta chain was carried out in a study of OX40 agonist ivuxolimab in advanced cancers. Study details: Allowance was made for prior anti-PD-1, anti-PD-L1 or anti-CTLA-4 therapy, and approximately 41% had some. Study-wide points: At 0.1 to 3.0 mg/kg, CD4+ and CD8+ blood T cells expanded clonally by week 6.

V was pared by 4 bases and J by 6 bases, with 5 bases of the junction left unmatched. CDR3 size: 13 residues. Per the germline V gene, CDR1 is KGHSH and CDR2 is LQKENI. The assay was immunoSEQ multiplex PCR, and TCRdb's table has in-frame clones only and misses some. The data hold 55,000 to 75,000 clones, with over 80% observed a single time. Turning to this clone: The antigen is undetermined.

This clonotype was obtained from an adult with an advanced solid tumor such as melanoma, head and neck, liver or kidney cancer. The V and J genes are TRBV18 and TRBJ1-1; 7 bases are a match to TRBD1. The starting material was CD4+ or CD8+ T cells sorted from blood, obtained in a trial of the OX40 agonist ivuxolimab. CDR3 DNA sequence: TGTGCCAGCTCACGACAGGGAAGTTCTGAAGCTTTCTTT. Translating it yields CASSRQGSSEAFF.